One and the same sample provided the 14 T cell receptor beta chains below, sequenced in a study of Graves' ophthalmopathy and Graves' hyperthyroidism listed by TCRdb under 2018. Sequenced on an Illumina HiSeq 2000. For repertoire sequencing, TCR beta CDR3 regions were amplified from RNA transcripts. The first round of RT-PCR was done with HTBI primers and the Qiagen OneStep RT-PCR kit, and was followed by a second round of multiplex PCR, then size selection and purification. TCRdb's own reprocessing of the public reads used fastp at Q25 and MiXCR and kept productive beta chains. Rows with one shared CDR3 protein collapse into an entry with the most common genes and DNA. In this sample the table shows some 15,000 distinct CDR3 sequences, approximately 51% of which occur a single time. Clones ranked in the top ten supply around 45% of the sample. Specimen: peripheral blood. These receptors all stem from a woman in her thirties with Graves' ophthalmopathy. Donor details come from another sample of the same person, matched by shared clones.

This clonotype appeared a few times. The chain carries TRBV10-3 and TRBJ2-7, with 9 bases fitting TRBD1. Germline V gene lookup returns CDR1 ENHRY and CDR2 SYGVKD. This CDR3 has 16 amino acids. V was clipped by 3 bases and J by 3 bases; unmatched bases: 9. The CDR3 nucleotides are TGTGCCATCAGTGATAGAGAACAGGGGGCCTTCTACGAGCAGTACGTC. Translating it yields CAISDREQGAFYEQYV.

The rearrangement links TRBV20-1 to TRBJ2-1; 11 bases fit TRBD2. The CDR3 has 15 amino acids. Germline lookup yields CDR1 DFQATT and CDR2 SNEGSKA (reference sequence). V lost 6 bases, J lost 6 bases, and 10 bases stayed unmatched. DNA of the CDR3: TGCAGTGCAACGGCTAGCGGGGGGAAAGGCAATGAGCAGTTCTTC. Residues: CSATASGGKGNEQFF.

This clonotype was observed at least ten times. The chain recombines TRBV29-1 with TRBJ2-7, with 8 bases aligning to TRBD1. Germline CDR1 and CDR2: SQVTM and ANQGSEA. The V and J ends lost 5 bases and 6 bases, in that order; junction bases with no gene match: 15. This CDR3 spans 15 amino acids. The CDR3 sequence is CSVNDLGTGSLEQYF. Here the CDR3 DNA reads TGCAGCGTTAATGACCTCGGGACAGGATCCCTCGAGCAGTACTTC.

The V gene is TRBV10-3, the J gene TRBJ2-3, with 13 positions matching TRBD2. Germline V CDR1 and CDR2: ENHRY, SYGVKD. Unmatched junction bases numbered 9, after V lost 8 bases and J lost 4 bases. This CDR3 is built from 16 residues. CDR3 DNA: TGTGCCATCTCCGATCGGACTAGCGGGAGCTCAGATACGCAGTATTTT. It codes for CAISDRTSGSSDTQYF.

The chain couples TRBV7-9 to TRBJ2-1; 8 bases fit TRBD2. V gave up 0 bases and J gave up 3 bases; unmatched junction bases: 7. Per germline, CDR1 SEHNR and CDR2 FQNEAQ (reference sequence). The CDR3 consists of 17 residues. DNA of the CDR3: TGTGCCAGCAGCTTAGCGAAGGTTAGCGGGGACTACAATGAGCAGTTCTTC. Translated: CASSLAKVSGDYNEQFF.

The chain combines TRBV5-1 with TRBJ1-2; possible D gene TRBD1, 6 bases. Germline CDR1 and CDR2: SGHRS and YFSETQ. The CDR3 contains 13 residues. Trimming took 0 bases from V and 5 from J, leaving 8 bases between them. Here the CDR3 reads CASSLGTVYGYTF. The CDR3 DNA reads TGCGCCAGCAGCTTGGGGACAGTTTATGGCTACACCTTC.

The chain uses TRBV20-1 and TRBJ2-5, with TRBD2 identical over 10 bases. V shed 6 bases and J 1 base; nucleotides not matched to a gene: 8. Germline lookup yields CDR1 DFQATT and CDR2 SNEGSKA (reference sequence). The CDR3 consists of 15 residues. CDR3 coding DNA: TGCAGTGCCCGTGGACTAGCGGAGCCCCAAGAGACCCAGTACTTC. This sequence encodes CSARGLAEPQETQYF.

This clonotype was found many times. The V and J genes are TRBV24-1 and TRBJ2-2; D call uncertain. The V and J ends lost 8 bases and 8 bases respectively, with 11 bases between them. Germline V gene data show CDR1 as KGHDR and CDR2 as SFDVKD. The CDR3 is made up of 12 amino acids. CDR3 bases: TGTGCCACCATCGGTTGGGAAGGGGAGCTGTTTTTT. It codes for CATIGWEGELFF.

The table lists this clonotype with many counts. A clone one base away is much larger, so this may be a read error. The chain links TRBV1 to TRBJ2-5. TRBV1 corresponds to a pseudogene. The CDR3 is 15 residues long. The CDR3 sequence is CTSSQETCNWRTQYF. The CDR3 nucleotides are TGCACCAGCAGCCAAGAGACCTGCAACTGGAGGACCCAGTACTTC.

CDR3 sequence reads: CASSLGGEETQYF. Written as DNA, the CDR3 is TGCGCCAGCAGCTTAGGGGGCGAGGAGACCCAGTACTTC. V usage is TRBV5-1 and J usage is TRBJ2-5; 7 positions agree with TRBD1. The CDR3 covers 13 residues. With 2 bases clipped from V and 5 bases from J, the junction kept 3 bases outside the gene matches. Germline CDR1 and CDR2: SGHRS and YFSETQ.

On this clonotype itself: This may arise from a read error, as a much more abundant clone is one base away. The chain has TRBV29-1 and TRBJ2-5; possibly TRBD1 for D (6 bases). Germline CDR1 is SQVTM and CDR2 is ANQGSEA. V was cut by 7 bases and J by 7 bases, with 19 bases left in between. The CDR3 consists of 13 residues. The CDR3 spells CSAVITGSATQYF. In nucleotides, the CDR3 is TGCAGCGCTGTAATCACAGGGTCGGCGACCCAGTACTTC.

V usage is TRBV29-1 and J usage is TRBJ2-6; the D is unclear. CDR1 and CDR2 from the germline V gene are SQVTM and ANQGSEA. This CDR3 spans 13 amino acids. V lost 3 bases and J lost 1, with 4 bases in between. For the CDR3, the DNA is TGCAGCGTTGAGGGATCTGGGGCCAACGTCCTGACTTTC. Protein product: CSVEGSGANVLTF.

This clonotype was recorded a few times. The V call is TRBV2, the J call TRBJ2-5; D unclear. The V gene lost 8 bases and the J gene lost 7 bases, with 20 bases spanning the gap. CDR1 and CDR2 from the germline V gene are SNHLY and FYNNEI. The CDR3 consists of 14 residues. This CDR3 is CASVVGEENGTQYF. DNA of the CDR3: TGTGCCAGCGTCGTGGGCGAAGAGAACGGGACCCAGTACTTC. Full variable domain (remainder filled in from reference TRBV2 and TRBJ2-5): EPEVTQTPSHQVTQMGQEVILRCVPISNHLYFYWYRQILGQKVEFLVSFYNNEISEKSEIFDDQFSVERPDGSNFTLKIRSTKLEDSAMYFCASVVGEENGTQYFGPGTRLLVL.

This clonotype occurred many times. This rearrangement joins TRBV19 to TRBJ2-3; 11 bases are shared with TRBD2. From germline, CDR1 is LNHDA and CDR2 SQIVND (reference sequence). This CDR3 is 16 amino acids long. The junction had 10 bases not matched to a gene; V was cut back by 6 bases and J by 5 bases. The CDR3 DNA reads as TGTGCCAGTAGCGAAGGGACTAGCGGTCGGGTAGATACGCAGTATTTT. Translating gives CASSEGTSGRVDTQYF.